These 28 T cell receptor beta chains share one sample of origin, sequenced in a study of cytomegalovirus exposure and HLA in healthy donors. 13 Jbeta primers and 60 Vbeta primers were used for the PCR. TCRdb's table, derived via immunoSEQ multiplex PCR, lists solely in-frame clones and lacks some. Among 130,000 to 150,000 clones listed, over 60% were seen once. Sample: PBMCs. The receptors come from a male donor in good health and CMV-seronegative.

This chain connects TRBV9 to TRBJ2-7; D perhaps matches TRBD2 (6 bases). Trimming shortened V by 4 bases and J by 3 bases, and 14 bases separated the two germline ends. Germline loops: CDR1 SGDLS, CDR2 YYNGEE. The CDR3 is 14 residues long. CDR3 sequence reads: CASSRGLGNYEQYF. CDR3 DNA: TGTGCCAGCAGCCGGGGACTCGGGAACTACGAGCAGTACTTC. The entire variable domain, with the rest obtained from reference TRBV9 and TRBJ2-7, is as follows: DSGVTQTPKHLITATGQRVTLRCSPRSGDLSVYWYQQSLDQGLQFLIQYYNGEERAKGNILERFSAQQFPDLHSELNLSSLELGDSALYFCASSRGLGNYEQYFGPGTRLTVT.

This sequence joins TRBV7-9 and TRBJ2-7; 11 bases map to TRBD1. CDR3 length equals 16 residues. The J segment lost 3 bases and the V segment lost 4 bases, leaving 8 bases of the junction unmatched. From germline, CDR1 is SEHNR and CDR2 FQNEAQ (reference sequence). The CDR3 nucleotides read TGTGCCAGCAGCTCCCCCGGGACAGGGGGGAGCTACGAGCAGTACTTC. It is translated as CASSSPGTGGSYEQYF.

The chain couples TRBV6-6 to TRBJ2-2; possible D gene TRBD2, 6 bases. Germline V gives CDR1 MNHNY, CDR2 SVGAGI (reference sequence). CDR3 length: 15 residues. The V gene lost 5 bases and the J gene lost 9 bases, with 19 bases spanning the gap. The chain's CDR3 is CASSRPGGGSRELFF. CDR3 coding DNA: TGTGCCAGCAGTCGACCCGGGGGAGGATCCCGGGAGCTGTTTTTT.

V gene TRBV30 combines with J gene TRBJ2-4; D may be TRBD2 (5 bases). The CDR3 runs 14 residues. The germline CDR1 and CDR2 sequences are GTSNPN and SVGIG (reference sequence). V was cut by 2 bases and J by 5 bases, with 13 bases left in between. The CDR3 reads CAWSRRRRQNIQYF. For the CDR3, the DNA is TGTGCCTGGAGTAGGAGGAGACGGCAAAACATTCAGTACTTC.

In its sample, this clone was seen once. V usage is TRBV4-3 and J usage is TRBJ2-3; TRBD2 is a possible D gene (5 bases). This CDR3 region has 15 residues. Trimming pared 0 bases from V and 5 bases from J, leaving 12 bases between. Germline V gene data show CDR1 as LGHNA and CDR2 as YSLEER. Here the CDR3 reads CASSQEPGSGDTQYF. For the CDR3, the DNA is TGCGCCAGCAGCCAAGAACCGGGATCGGGAGATACGCAGTATTTT.

The J gene is TRBJ1-2, the V gene TRBV2; possible D gene TRBD1, 5 bases. Germline V lookup: CDR1 SNHLY, CDR2 FYNNEI. The CDR3 runs 13 residues. Deletions cut 3 bases from V and 6 bases from J, with 11 bases between. The CDR3 loop is CASSDLGLNGYTF. CDR3 sequence (DNA): TGTGCCAGCAGTGACCTGGGGCTAAATGGCTACACCTTC.

This chain connects TRBV29-1 to TRBJ2-5, with D tentatively TRBD1 (5 bases). CDR1 is SQVTM and CDR2 is ANQGSEA in the germline V gene. V dropped 3 bases and J dropped 7 bases, with 9 bases sitting between them. CDR3 size: 11 residues. CDR3 protein: CSVDNTGTQYF. The CDR3 nucleotides are TGCAGCGTTGACAATACAGGGACCCAGTACTTC. Variable domain in full (rest from reference TRBV29-1 and TRBJ2-5): SAVISQKPSRDICQRGTSLTIQCQVDSQVTMMFWYRQQPGQSLTLIATANQGSEATYESGFVIDKFPISRPNLTFSTLTVSNMSPEDSSIYLCSVDNTGTQYFGPGTRLLVL.

The rearrangement joins TRBV5-6 to TRBJ1-6; TRBD1 might be the D (5 bases). The CDR3 is 14 amino acids. In germline, CDR1 is SGHDT, CDR2 YYEEEE. Deletions cut 1 base from V and 7 bases from J, with 9 bases between. CDR3 coding DNA: TGTGCCAGCAGCTTGAGGCAGGGAAATTCACCCCTCCACTTT. It encodes CASSLRQGNSPLHF.

This rearrangement joins TRBV2 to TRBJ2-5, with TRBD1 identical over 8 bases. The CDR3 runs to 14 residues. J lost 3 bases, V lost 5 bases, and 5 bases had no gene match. Germline values: CDR1 SNHLY, CDR2 FYNNEI. The CDR3 reads CASSLQGGEETQYF. CDR3 bases: TGTGCCAGCAGTTTACAGGGGGGAGAAGAGACCCAGTACTTC. The variable domain in full, with the rest retrieved from reference TRBV2 and TRBJ2-5, is EPEVTQTPSHQVTQMGQEVILRCVPISNHLYFYWYRQILGQKVEFLVSFYNNEISEKSEIFDDQFSVERPDGSNFTLKIRSTKLEDSAMYFCASSLQGGEETQYFGPGTRLLVL.

This clone was recorded only once. The chain joins TRBV2 to TRBJ2-1, with TRBD2 matching 8 bases. The CDR3 extends over 15 amino acids. Germline CDR1 is SNHLY and CDR2 is FYNNEI. With 5 bases clipped from V and 4 bases from J, the junction kept 7 bases outside the gene matches. CDR3 in DNA: TGTGCCAGCAGTAATCTAGCGGGTCTGTACAATGAGCAGTTCTTC. Encoded protein: CASSNLAGLYNEQFF.

This clone was seen a few times. A junction end diverges from the germline sequence, so it may reflect a read error. In DNA, the CDR3 is TGTTCCAGCAGCCTAGGGGAGGGCCCCGCCTACGAGCAGTACTTC. Translation: CSSSLGEGPAYEQYF. The chain combines TRBV7-9 with TRBJ2-7, with 7 positions matching TRBD2. The CDR3 runs to 15 residues. CDR1 and CDR2 from the germline V gene are SEHNR and FQNEAQ (reference sequence).

The chain joins TRBV5-1 to TRBJ1-2; 10 nucleotides match TRBD1. CDR3 length equals 15 residues. Per the germline V gene, CDR1 is SGHRS and CDR2 is YFSETQ. V was clipped by 0 bases and J by 6 bases; unmatched bases: 5. CDR3 DNA: TGCGCCAGCAGCTTGGCCCCCGGGACAGGGGATGGCTACACCTTC. Translation: CASSLAPGTGDGYTF. Full variable domain (missing parts from reference TRBV5-1 and TRBJ1-2): KAGVTQTPRYLIKTRGQQVTLSCSPISGHRSVSWYQQTPGQGLQFLFEYFSETQRNKGNFPGRFSGRQFSNSRSEMNVSTLELGDSALYLCASSLAPGTGDGYTFGSGTRLTVV.

This clone has a handful of counts. The chain recombines TRBV30 with TRBJ2-7, with TRBD2 matching over 12 bases. Germline CDR1 is GTSNPN and CDR2 is SVGIG (reference sequence). After removal of 0 bases from V and 2 bases from J, the junction contained 11 bases not matched to a gene. The CDR3 sequence is 18 residues long. Here the CDR3 DNA reads TGTGCCTGGAGTGTACGGGTGGCTAGCGGGAGGGTCGCCTACGAGCAGTACTTC. Translation gives CAWSVRVASGRVAYEQYF.

The V call is TRBV7-9, the J call TRBJ1-4; D is possibly TRBD1 (5 bases). The V and J ends lost 1 base and 15 bases respectively, with 9 bases between them. The CDR3 has 11 amino acids. Looked up from germline, CDR1 is SEHNR and CDR2 is FQNEAQ (reference sequence). Here the CDR3 reads CASSLGGGVFF. The CDR3 coding sequence is TGTGCCAGCAGCTTAGGGGGGGGAGTGTTTTTT.

The CDR3 DNA is TGTGCCAGCAGCCCAAGGGGGCAGTCCTATGGCTACACCTTC. Protein: CASSPRGQSYGYTF. The V call is TRBV27, the J call TRBJ1-2, with 7 bases aligning to TRBD1. This CDR3 is 14 amino acids long. CDR1 and CDR2 (germline): MNHEY, SMNVEV (reference sequence). Trimming took 6 bases from V and 4 from J; bases not matched to a gene: 8.

The V and J genes are TRBV6-4 and TRBJ1-5; 8 positions match TRBD1. The CDR3 spans 15 residues. V was pared by 5 bases and J by 4 bases, with 7 bases of the junction left unmatched. Germline V gene sequence: CDR1 MRHNA, CDR2 SNTAGT. CDR3 sequence: CASSLTGEANQPQHF. CDR3 sequence (DNA): TGTGCCAGCAGTTTGACAGGGGAAGCTAATCAGCCCCAGCATTTT.

This rearrangement joins TRBV6-1 to TRBJ1-2; D is possibly TRBD1 (5 bases). The CDR3 spans 13 residues. Germline V gene sequence: CDR1 MNHNS, CDR2 SASEGT. V lost 3 bases, J lost 4 bases, and 9 bases lay in between. The chain's CDR3 is CASSEQGLYGYTF. The CDR3 DNA follows: TGTGCCAGCAGTGAGCAGGGCCTCTATGGCTACACCTTC.

This rearrangement joins TRBV6-5 to TRBJ2-7; the D is unclear. Between the trimmed V and J ends, which lost 5 bases and 6 bases, there was a span of 11 bases. The CDR3 has 12 residues. Germline CDR1 MNHEY, CDR2 SVGAGI. CDR3 in amino acids: CASSEWATEQYF. CDR3 DNA: TGTGCCAGCAGTGAATGGGCAACCGAGCAGTACTTC.

The chain carries TRBV29-1 and TRBJ2-5; 8 nucleotides line up with TRBD1. This CDR3 contains 13 residues. Germline V gene data show CDR1 as SQVTM and CDR2 as ANQGSEA. Trimming took 4 bases from V and 1 from J; bases not matched to a gene: 2. CDR3 sequence: CSVAGGGQETQYF. CDR3 bases: TGCAGCGTTGCAGGGGGCGGCCAAGAGACCCAGTACTTC.

This sequence joins TRBV6-5 and TRBJ2-2; 8 nucleotides align to TRBD2. The trim removed 5 bases at V and 1 base at J, leaving 3 bases unmatched. Germline assignment: CDR1 MNHEY and CDR2 SVGAGI. This CDR3 region has 15 residues. This CDR3 reads CASSHSGKNTGELFF. DNA of the CDR3: TGTGCCAGCAGTCATAGCGGGAAGAACACCGGGGAGCTGTTTTTT.

The chain employs TRBV5-4 and TRBJ2-1, with D possibly matching TRBD2 (6 bases). Germline assignment: CDR1 SGHNT and CDR2 YYREEE (reference sequence). Trimming pared 4 bases from V and 0 bases from J, leaving 20 bases between. The CDR3 runs 18 residues. CDR3 nucleotide sequence: TGTGCCAGCAGCCCCCAGAAACTAGCTAGGAGCTCCTACAATGAGCAGTTCTTC. This translates into CASSPQKLARSSYNEQFF. The full variable domain, in which reference TRBV5-4 and TRBJ2-1 provide the parts outside the CDR3, is ETGVTQSPTHLIKTRGQQVTLRCSSQSGHNTVSWYQQALGQGPQFIFQYYREEENGRGNFPPRFSGLQFPNYSSELNVNALELDDSALYLCASSPQKLARSSYNEQFFGPGTRLTVL.

Remarks on this clone: One junction end disagrees with the germline gene, perhaps due to a read error. The chain combines TRBV5-1 with TRBJ2-1; D is perhaps TRBD1 (7 bases). The CDR3 loop spans 15 amino acids. From germline, CDR1 is SGHRS and CDR2 YFSETQ. The CDR3 protein is CASIPQGGSYNEQFF. The CDR3 region has the DNA TGCGCCAGCATCCCGCAGGGGGGTTCCTACAATGAGCAATTCTTC.

The chain combines TRBV2 with TRBJ2-7; 8 bases are shared with TRBD2. V shed 2 bases, J shed 2 bases, and the junction held 2 bases outside the gene matches. The CDR3 covers 14 residues. The germline V gene encodes CDR1 SNHLY and CDR2 FYNNEI. DNA of the CDR3: TGTGCCAGCAGTGAAACTAGCGGCACCTACGAGCAGTACTTC. Translated, it gives CASSETSGTYEQYF.

The genes are TRBV7-2 and TRBJ2-3; no definite D call. Germline CDR1 SGHTA, CDR2 FQGNSA. CDR3 size: 13 residues. The germline V and J ends were trimmed by 5 bases and 4 bases, with 10 bases remaining between them. CDR3 region: CASSPRGADTQYF. In DNA, the CDR3 is TGTGCCAGCAGCCCCCGAGGCGCAGATACGCAGTATTTT.

This chain's CDR3 is CASSLVGPGAEAFF. Written as DNA, the CDR3 is TGCGCCAGCAGCTTGGTAGGTCCTGGGGCCGAAGCTTTCTTT. This sequence joins TRBV5-1 and TRBJ1-1, with TRBD1 as a possible D gene (5 bases). CDR1 SGHRS and CDR2 YFSETQ come from the germline V gene. V was pared by 0 bases and J by 8 bases, with 14 bases between. The CDR3 has 14 amino acids.

V gene TRBV19 combines with J gene TRBJ2-2, with 7 bases identical to TRBD1. The V segment lost 8 bases and the J segment 1 base; nucleotides outside the gene matches: 4. Germline V gives CDR1 LNHDA, CDR2 SQIVND (reference sequence). This CDR3 comprises 14 residues. The CDR3 loop is CASGRQGNTGELFF. CDR3 DNA: TGTGCCAGTGGCAGACAGGGGAACACCGGGGAGCTGTTTTTT.

The V call is TRBV19, the J call TRBJ2-7; 14 nucleotides align to TRBD2. This CDR3 spans 15 amino acids. With V trimmed by 5 bases and J by 5 bases, 5 bases remained unmatched. In germline, CDR1 is LNHDA, CDR2 SQIVND (reference sequence). CDR3 in amino acids: CASSRTSGGRHEQYF. In DNA form, the CDR3 reads TGTGCCAGTAGTCGGACTAGCGGGGGGCGGCACGAGCAGTACTTC.

The sample holds a few counts of this clone. This rearrangement joins TRBV2 to TRBJ2-1; 9 nucleotides agree with TRBD2. Germline V gene lookup returns CDR1 SNHLY and CDR2 FYNNEI. This CDR3 contains 14 residues. J lost 6 bases, V lost 4 bases, and 4 bases had no gene match. The DNA for the CDR3 is TGTGCCAGCAGTGGGCGGGGGGGCAGCAATGAGCAGTTCTTC. Translation gives CASSGRGGSNEQFF.